The TCR beta chain under discussion was sequenced for a study of T cells in Graves' hyperthyroidism and ophthalmopathy. The CDR3 spans 14 residues. From germline, CDR1 is MNHNS and CDR2 SASEGT. After removal of 8 bases from V and 3 bases from J, the junction contained 8 bases not matched to a gene. This clonotype was recorded many times. TCR beta CDR3 regions were amplified from RNA. The HTBI primer set drove a first-round RT-PCR of the TCR CDR3. TCRdb fed the multiplex PCR reads into MiXCR, producing one record per CDR3 protein. The sample has 250,000 to 300,000 distinct CDR3 sequences, 12% to 15% seen once. In making diagnoses, clinical symptoms, serum thyroxine and TRAb, thyroid ultrasound and orbital computed tomography were all used. First hyperthyroidism diagnosis is when the blood sample was obtained, before any ophthalmopathy symptoms. PBMCs were collected from a roughly 10 ml volume of fresh peripheral blood.

The specimen sequenced was blood. The clonotype comes from a woman aged 50 to 65 with Graves' hyperthyroidism that later progressed to Graves' ophthalmopathy. This chain joins TRBV6-1 and TRBJ1-2; 8 bases match TRBD1. CDR3 sequence (DNA): TGTGCCAGCGGGGGAGGACAGGGTTACTATGGCTACACCTTC. It yields the protein CASGGGQGYYGYTF.